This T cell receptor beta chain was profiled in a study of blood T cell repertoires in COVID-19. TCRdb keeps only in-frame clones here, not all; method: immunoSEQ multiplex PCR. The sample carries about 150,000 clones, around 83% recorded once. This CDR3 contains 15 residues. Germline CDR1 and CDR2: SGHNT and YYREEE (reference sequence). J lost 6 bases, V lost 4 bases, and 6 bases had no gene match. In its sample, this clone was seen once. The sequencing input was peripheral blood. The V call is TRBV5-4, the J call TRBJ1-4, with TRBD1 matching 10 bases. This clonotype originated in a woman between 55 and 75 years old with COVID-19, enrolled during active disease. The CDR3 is CASSSSGTGDEKLFF. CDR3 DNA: TGTGCCAGCAGCAGTTCCGGGACAGGGGATGAAAAACTGTTTTTT.